The 7 T cell receptor beta chains below were found in one sample sequenced in a study of blood T cell repertoires in COVID-19. Libraries were prepared by immunoSEQ multiplex PCR; TCRdb keeps only in-frame clonotypes and omits some of them. The repertoire holds roughly 240,000 clones, 80% to 90% seen once, with approximately 2.8% in the top ten. Material: PBMCs or T cells enriched from blood (not recorded which). Receptors were obtained from a woman in her 30s with acute COVID-19.

V is TRBV11-2 and J is TRBJ2-7; D is perhaps TRBD2 (6 bases). V was clipped by 4 bases and J by 0 bases, with 10 bases between them. The germline V gene encodes CDR1 SGHAT and CDR2 FQNNGV. This CDR3 is 14 amino acids long. The CDR3 loop is CASSSLGGSYEQYF. The CDR3 bases are TGTGCCAGCAGCTCCCTGGGGGGCTCCTACGAGCAGTACTTC.

The chain is built from TRBV5-5 and TRBJ2-3; 11 bases are shared with TRBD2. The CDR3 loop spans 19 amino acids. V gave up 2 bases and J gave up 1 base; unmatched junction bases: 12. CDR1 is SGHKS and CDR2 is YYEKEE in the germline V gene (reference sequence). As DNA, the CDR3 is TGTGCCAGCAGCTTAGGGCGTAGCGGGGGGGCCGGAGGCACAGATACGCAGTATTTT. The encoded protein is CASSLGRSGGAGGTDTQYF.

This clone was counted only a few times. The chain is built from TRBV4-1 and TRBJ2-7; D call uncertain. This CDR3 comprises 13 residues. Trimming took off 1 base at V and 3 bases at J, with 7 bases between the two ends. Germline V gene data show CDR1 as MGHRA and CDR2 as YSYEKL. The CDR3 sequence: CASSQGLNYEQYF. DNA for the CDR3: TGCGCCAGCAGCCAAGGACTTAACTACGAGCAGTACTTC.

This clone was picked up one time. The gene calls are TRBV5-6 and TRBJ1-4; TRBD1 is a possible D gene (6 bases). The germline V gene encodes CDR1 SGHDT and CDR2 YYEEEE. The germline V and J ends were trimmed by 2 bases and 8 bases, with 19 bases remaining between them. The CDR3 extends over 16 amino acids. This CDR3 reads CASSFWQTGESEKLFF. CDR3 nucleotide sequence: TGTGCCAGCAGCTTTTGGCAGACAGGTGAATCCGAAAAACTGTTTTTT.

The chain employs TRBV7-9 and TRBJ2-2; D is possibly TRBD2 (5 bases). The V end was cut by 6 bases, the J end by 5 bases, with 10 bases between. Germline lookup yields CDR1 SEHNR and CDR2 FQNEAQ (reference sequence). This CDR3 is built from 13 residues. The CDR3 spells CASRSTRTGELFF. CDR3 sequence (DNA): TGTGCCAGCAGGTCTACTAGAACCGGGGAGCTGTTTTTT. Full variable domain (missing parts from reference TRBV7-9 and TRBJ2-2): DTGVSQNPRHKITKRGQNVTFRCDPISEHNRLYWYRQTLGQGPEFLTYFQNEAQLEKSRLLSDRFSAERPKGSFSTLEIQRTEQGDSAMYLCASRSTRTGELFFGEGSRLTVL.

This clone was seen just once. This chain uses TRBV7-9 with TRBJ2-3; D unresolved. Germline V gene data show CDR1 as SEHNR and CDR2 as FQNEAQ (reference sequence). With 7 bases removed from V and 2 bases from J, the gap between germline ends came to 22 bases. The CDR3 is 17 amino acids. CDR3 coding DNA: TGTGCCAGCACCCCGGCAGGCCGGAAAAAAAACACAGATACGCAGTATTTT. It is translated as CASTPAGRKKNTDTQYF.

The chain combines TRBV5-1 with TRBJ2-1; 9 nucleotides match TRBD2. The CDR3 contains 17 residues. V lost 0 bases to trimming and J lost 13 bases; unmatched junction nucleotides: 17. CDR1 is SGHRS and CDR2 is YFSETQ in the germline V gene. Here the CDR3 reads CASSLAVASGAGRVQFF. The CDR3, as DNA: TGCGCCAGCAGCTTGGCCGTTGCTAGCGGGGCGGGAAGGGTTCAGTTCTTC.